This T cell receptor beta chain was sequenced for a study of naive and memory T cell subsets. This clonotype appeared once. Its antigen remains unknown. Looked up from germline, CDR1 is SQVTM and CDR2 is ANQGSEA. V lost 4 bases, J lost 0 bases, and 11 bases stayed unmatched. The CDR3 covers 16 residues. Study-wide findings and caveats: From naive to CM, EM and EMRA, diversity decreased and Gini increased. Each distinct alpha or beta sequence counts as one clonotype. Over 95% of naive TCR sequences appeared only once, unlike memory subsets.

The beta constant-region primer was an equimolar mix of two oligonucleotides covering TRBC1 and TRBC2. Four rounds of PCR amplified the ligated cDNA using nested alpha and beta constant-region primers plus SP2. TCRdb re-called the UMI-ligation and nested PCR reads through MiXCR, storing one row per CDR3 protein. The top ten clones hold about 0.85% of a sample with about 120,000 distinct CDR3 sequences, just over 35% of them seen once. Sequenced sample: central memory CD4+ T cells from blood. The clonotype comes from a human donor in good health. The V and J genes are TRBV29-1 and TRBJ1-1; 7 positions match TRBD1. The CDR3 coding sequence is TGCAGCGTTGGGACAGGCGGTTTTGGGATGAACACTGAAGCTTTCTTT. Translated: CSVGTGGFGMNTEAFF. Combining the CDR3 with reference TRBV29-1 and TRBJ1-1 gives the whole variable domain SAVISQKPSRDICQRGTSLTIQCQVDSQVTMMFWYRQQPGQSLTLIATANQGSEATYESGFVIDKFPISRPNLTFSTLTVSNMSPEDSSIYLCSVGTGGFGMNTEAFFGQGTRLTVV.